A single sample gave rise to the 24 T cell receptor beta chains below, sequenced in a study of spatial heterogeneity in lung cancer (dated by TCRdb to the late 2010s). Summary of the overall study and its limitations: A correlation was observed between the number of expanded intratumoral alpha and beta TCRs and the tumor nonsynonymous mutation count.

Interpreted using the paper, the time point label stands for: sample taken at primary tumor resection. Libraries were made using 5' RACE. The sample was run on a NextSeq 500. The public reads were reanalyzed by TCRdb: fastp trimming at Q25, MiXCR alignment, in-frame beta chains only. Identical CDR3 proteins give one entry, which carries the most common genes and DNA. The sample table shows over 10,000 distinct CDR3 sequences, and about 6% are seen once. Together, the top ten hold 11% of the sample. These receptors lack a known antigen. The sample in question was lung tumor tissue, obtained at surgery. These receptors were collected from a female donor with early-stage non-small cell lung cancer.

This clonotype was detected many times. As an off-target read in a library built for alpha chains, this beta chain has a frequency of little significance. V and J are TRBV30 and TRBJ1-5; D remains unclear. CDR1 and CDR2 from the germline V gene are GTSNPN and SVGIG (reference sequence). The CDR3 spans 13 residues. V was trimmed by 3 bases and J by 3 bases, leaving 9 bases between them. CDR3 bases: TGTGCCTGGAGCGACCTACCCAATCAGCCCCAGCATTTT. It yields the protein CAWSDLPNQPQHF.

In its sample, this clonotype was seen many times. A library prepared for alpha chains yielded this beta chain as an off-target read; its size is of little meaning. Here the CDR3 DNA reads TGTGCCAGCAGCCAAGCCCGGACAGGGATTAATGGCTACACCTTC. This codes for CASSQARTGINGYTF. This chain uses TRBV4-2 with TRBJ1-2; 8 nucleotides agree with TRBD1. After removal of 1 base from V and 6 bases from J, the junction contained 7 bases not matched to a gene. Germline V gene lookup returns CDR1 LGHNA and CDR2 YNFKEQ. This CDR3 has 15 amino acids.

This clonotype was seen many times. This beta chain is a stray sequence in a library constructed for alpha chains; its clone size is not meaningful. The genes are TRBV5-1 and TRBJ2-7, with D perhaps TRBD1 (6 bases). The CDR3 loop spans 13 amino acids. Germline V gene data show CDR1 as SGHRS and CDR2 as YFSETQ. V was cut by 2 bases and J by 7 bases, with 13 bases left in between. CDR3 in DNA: TGCGCCAGCAGCTTTGGACAGCTTCGAGAGCAGTACTTC. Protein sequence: CASSFGQLREQYF.

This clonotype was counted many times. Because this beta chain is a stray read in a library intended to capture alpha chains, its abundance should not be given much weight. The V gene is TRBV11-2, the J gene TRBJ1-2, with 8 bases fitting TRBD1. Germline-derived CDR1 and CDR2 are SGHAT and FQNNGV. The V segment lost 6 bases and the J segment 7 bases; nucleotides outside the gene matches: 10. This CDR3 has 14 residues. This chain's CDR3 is CASSPRTGTGGYTF. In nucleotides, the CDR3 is TGTGCCAGCAGTCCTAGGACAGGGACGGGTGGCTACACCTTC. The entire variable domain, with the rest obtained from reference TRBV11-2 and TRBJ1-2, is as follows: EAGVAQSPRYKIIEKRQSVAFWCNPISGHATLYWYQQILGQGPKLLIQFQNNGVVDDSQLPKDRFSAERLKGVDSTLKIQPAKLEDSAVYLCASSPRTGTGGYTFGSGTRLTVV.

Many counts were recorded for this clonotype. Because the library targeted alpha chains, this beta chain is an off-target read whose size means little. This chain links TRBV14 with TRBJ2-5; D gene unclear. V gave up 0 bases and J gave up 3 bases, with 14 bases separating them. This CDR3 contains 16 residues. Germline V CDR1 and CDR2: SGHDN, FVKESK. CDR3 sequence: CASSQDRWGWEETQYF. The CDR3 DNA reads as TGTGCCAGCAGCCAAGACCGGTGGGGATGGGAAGAGACCCAGTACTTC.

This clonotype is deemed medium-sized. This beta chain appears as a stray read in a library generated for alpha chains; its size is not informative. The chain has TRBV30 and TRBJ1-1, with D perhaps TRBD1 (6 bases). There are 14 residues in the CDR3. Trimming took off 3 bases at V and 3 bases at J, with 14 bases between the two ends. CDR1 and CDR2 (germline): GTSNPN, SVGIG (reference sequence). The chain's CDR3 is CAWRGGSMHTEAFF. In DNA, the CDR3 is TGTGCCTGGAGGGGGGGCAGTATGCACACTGAAGCTTTCTTT.

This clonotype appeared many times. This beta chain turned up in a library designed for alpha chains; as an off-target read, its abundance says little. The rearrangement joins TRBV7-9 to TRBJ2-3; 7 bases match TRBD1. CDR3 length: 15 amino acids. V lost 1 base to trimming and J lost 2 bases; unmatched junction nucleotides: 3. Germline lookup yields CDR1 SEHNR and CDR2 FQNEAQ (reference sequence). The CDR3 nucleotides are TGTGCCAGCAGCTTAGGACAGGGCCTCACAGATACGCAGTATTTT. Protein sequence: CASSLGQGLTDTQYF. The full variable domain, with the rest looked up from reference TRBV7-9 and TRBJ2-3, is DTGVSQNPRHKITKRGQNVTFRCDPISEHNRLYWYRQTLGQGPEFLTYFQNEAQLEKSRLLSDRFSAERPKGSFSTLEIQRTEQGDSAMYLCASSLGQGLTDTQYFGPGTRLTVL.

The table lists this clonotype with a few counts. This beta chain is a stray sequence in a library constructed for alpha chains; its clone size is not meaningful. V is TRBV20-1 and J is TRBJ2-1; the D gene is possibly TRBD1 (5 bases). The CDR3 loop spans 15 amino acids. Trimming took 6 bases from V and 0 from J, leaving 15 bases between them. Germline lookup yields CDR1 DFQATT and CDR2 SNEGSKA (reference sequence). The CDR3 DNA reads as TGCAGTGCCCCTAGGGCAGGGTTCTCCTACAATGAGCAGTTCTTC. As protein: CSAPRAGFSYNEQFF.

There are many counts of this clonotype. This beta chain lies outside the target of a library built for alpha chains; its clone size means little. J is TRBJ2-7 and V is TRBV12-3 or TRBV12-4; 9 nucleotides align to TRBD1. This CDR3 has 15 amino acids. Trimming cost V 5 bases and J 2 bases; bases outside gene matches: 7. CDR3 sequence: CASSGQGRSTYEQYF. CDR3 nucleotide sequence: TGTGCCAGCAGTGGACAGGGGAGGTCTACCTACGAGCAGTACTTC.

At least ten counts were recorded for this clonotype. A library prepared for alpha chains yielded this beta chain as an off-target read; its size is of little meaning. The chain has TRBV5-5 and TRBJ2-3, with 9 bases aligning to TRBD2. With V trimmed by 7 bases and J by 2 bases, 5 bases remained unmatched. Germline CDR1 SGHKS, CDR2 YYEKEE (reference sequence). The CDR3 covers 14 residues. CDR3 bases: TGTGCCAGCGGACTAGCGCTTTACACAGATACGCAGTATTTT. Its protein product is CASGLALYTDTQYF.

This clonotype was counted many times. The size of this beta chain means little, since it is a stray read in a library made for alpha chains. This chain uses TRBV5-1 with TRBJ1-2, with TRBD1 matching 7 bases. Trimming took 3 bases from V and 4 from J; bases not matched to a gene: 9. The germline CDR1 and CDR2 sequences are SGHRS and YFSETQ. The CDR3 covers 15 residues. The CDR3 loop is CASSSPLGQVYGYTF. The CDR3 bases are TGCGCCAGCAGCTCCCCCTTAGGACAGGTCTATGGCTACACCTTC. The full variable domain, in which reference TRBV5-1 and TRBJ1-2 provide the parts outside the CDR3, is KAGVTQTPRYLIKTRGQQVTLSCSPISGHRSVSWYQQTPGQGLQFLFEYFSETQRNKGNFPGRFSGRQFSNSRSEMNVSTLELGDSALYLCASSSPLGQVYGYTFGSGTRLTVV.

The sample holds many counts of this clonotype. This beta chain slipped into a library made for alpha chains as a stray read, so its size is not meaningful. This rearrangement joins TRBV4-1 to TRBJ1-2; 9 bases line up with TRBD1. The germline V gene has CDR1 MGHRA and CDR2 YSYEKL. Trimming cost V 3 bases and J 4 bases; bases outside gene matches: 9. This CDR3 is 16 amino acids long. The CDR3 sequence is CASSQGARTGAYGYTF. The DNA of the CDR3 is TGCGCCAGCAGCCAGGGTGCCCGGACAGGGGCCTATGGCTACACCTTC.

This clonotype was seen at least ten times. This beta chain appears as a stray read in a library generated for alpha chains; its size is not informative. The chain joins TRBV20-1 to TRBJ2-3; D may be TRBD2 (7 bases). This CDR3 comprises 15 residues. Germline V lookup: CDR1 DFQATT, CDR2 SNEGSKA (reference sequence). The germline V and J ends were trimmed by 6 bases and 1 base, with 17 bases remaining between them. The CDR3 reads CSAILIGGRTDTQYF. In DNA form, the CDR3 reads TGCAGTGCGATCCTTATCGGGGGGCGCACAGATACGCAGTATTTT.

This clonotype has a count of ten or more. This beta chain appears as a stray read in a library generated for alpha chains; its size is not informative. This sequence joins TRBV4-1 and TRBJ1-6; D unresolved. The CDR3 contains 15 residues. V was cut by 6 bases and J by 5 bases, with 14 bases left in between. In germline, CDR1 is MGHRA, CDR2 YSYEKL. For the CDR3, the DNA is TGCGCCAGCAGGAGGTCCCCACGGGATAATTCACCCCTCCACTTT. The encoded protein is CASRRSPRDNSPLHF.

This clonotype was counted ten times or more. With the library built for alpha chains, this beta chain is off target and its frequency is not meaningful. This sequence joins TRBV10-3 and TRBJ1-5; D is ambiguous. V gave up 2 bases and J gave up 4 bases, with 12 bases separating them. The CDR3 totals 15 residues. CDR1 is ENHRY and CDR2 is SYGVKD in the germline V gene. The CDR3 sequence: CAISETISTNQPQHF. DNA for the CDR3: TGTGCCATCAGTGAGACTATTAGTACTAATCAGCCCCAGCATTTT.

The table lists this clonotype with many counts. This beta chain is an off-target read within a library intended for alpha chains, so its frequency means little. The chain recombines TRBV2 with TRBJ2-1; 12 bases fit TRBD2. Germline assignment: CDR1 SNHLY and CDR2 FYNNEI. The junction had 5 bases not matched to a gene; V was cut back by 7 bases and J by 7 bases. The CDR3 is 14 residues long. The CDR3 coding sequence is TGTGCCAGCATTGGACTAGCGGGGCGGAATGAGCAGTTCTTC. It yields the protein CASIGLAGRNEQFF.

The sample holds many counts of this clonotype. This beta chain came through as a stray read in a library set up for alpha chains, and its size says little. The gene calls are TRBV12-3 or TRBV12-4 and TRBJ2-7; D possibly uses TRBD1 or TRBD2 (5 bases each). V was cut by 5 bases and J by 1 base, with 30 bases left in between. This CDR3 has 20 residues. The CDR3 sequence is CASSTRLAVTGTEPSYEQYF. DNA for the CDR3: TGTGCCAGCAGTACCCGGTTGGCCGTGACCGGGACCGAACCTTCCTACGAGCAGTACTTC.

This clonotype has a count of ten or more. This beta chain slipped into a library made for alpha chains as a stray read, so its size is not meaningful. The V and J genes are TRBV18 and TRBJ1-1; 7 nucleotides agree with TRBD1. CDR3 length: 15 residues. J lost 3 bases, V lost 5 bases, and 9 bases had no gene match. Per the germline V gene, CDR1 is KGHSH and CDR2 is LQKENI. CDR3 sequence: CASSGGQGVDTEAFF. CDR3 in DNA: TGTGCCAGCTCAGGGGGGCAGGGGGTTGACACTGAAGCTTTCTTT.

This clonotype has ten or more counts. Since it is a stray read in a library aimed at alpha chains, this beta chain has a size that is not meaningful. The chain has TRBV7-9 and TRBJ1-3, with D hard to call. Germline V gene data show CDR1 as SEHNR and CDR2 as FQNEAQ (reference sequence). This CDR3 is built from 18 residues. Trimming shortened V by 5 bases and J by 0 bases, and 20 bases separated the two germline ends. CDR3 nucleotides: TGTGCCAGCAGCCTCACCTCGGGAGGGCGCAGCTCTGGAAACACCATATATTTT. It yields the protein CASSLTSGGRSSGNTIYF.

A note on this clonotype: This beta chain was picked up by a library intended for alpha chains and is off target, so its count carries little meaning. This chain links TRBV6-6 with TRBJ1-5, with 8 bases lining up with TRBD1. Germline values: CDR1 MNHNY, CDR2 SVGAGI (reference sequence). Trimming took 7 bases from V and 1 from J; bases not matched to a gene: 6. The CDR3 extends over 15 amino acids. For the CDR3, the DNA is TGTGCCAGCACTAACAGACAGGGGAGCAATCAGCCCCAGCATTTT. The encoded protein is CASTNRQGSNQPQHF.

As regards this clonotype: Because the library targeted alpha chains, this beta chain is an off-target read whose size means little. CDR3 residues: CASRATSGGSYEQYF. In DNA, the CDR3 is TGTGCCAGCAGGGCAACTAGCGGGGGTTCCTACGAGCAGTACTTC. This chain connects TRBV6-2 or TRBV6-3 to TRBJ2-7; 11 bases are shared with TRBD2. The V segment lost 6 bases and the J segment 1 base; nucleotides outside the gene matches: 5. This CDR3 is 15 amino acids long. Germline values: CDR1 MNHEY, CDR2 SVGEGT.

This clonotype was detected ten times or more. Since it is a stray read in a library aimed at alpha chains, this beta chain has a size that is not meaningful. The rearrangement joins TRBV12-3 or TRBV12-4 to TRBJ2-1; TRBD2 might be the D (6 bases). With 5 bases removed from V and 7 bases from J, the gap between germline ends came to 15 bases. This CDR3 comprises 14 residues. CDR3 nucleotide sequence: TGTGCCAGCAGTAACCGGGACTTAACTAATGAGCAGTTCTTC. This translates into CASSNRDLTNEQFF.

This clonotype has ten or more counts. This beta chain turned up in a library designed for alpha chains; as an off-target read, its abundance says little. CDR3 DNA: TGTGCCAGCAGTTTCGGTTTTAATCAGCCCCAGCATTTT. Residues: CASSFGFNQPQHF. The chain recombines TRBV12-3 or TRBV12-4 with TRBJ1-5; D is uncertain. Trimming cost V 3 bases and J 4 bases, with 7 bases left between them. CDR3 length: 13 residues.

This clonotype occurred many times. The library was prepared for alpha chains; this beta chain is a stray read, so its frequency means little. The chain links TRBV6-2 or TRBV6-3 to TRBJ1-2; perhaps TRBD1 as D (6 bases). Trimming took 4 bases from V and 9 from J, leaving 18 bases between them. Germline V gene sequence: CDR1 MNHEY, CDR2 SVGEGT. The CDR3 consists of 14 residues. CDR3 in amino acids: CASSSRGGSMSYTF. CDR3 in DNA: TGTGCCAGCAGTTCCAGGGGAGGTAGTATGAGCTACACCTTC.